This paragraph covers one TCR beta chain sequence. Its antigen is currently unknown. CDR3 size: 16 residues. Germline trimming cut 5 bases from V and 8 bases from J; bases unmatched to any gene: 11. Germline V gives CDR1 MNHEY, CDR2 SVGEGT. Sequenced by immunoSEQ multiplex PCR; TCRdb stores in-frame clones only, minus some. The table records about 94,000 clones, roughly 84% of them present only once. These data originate in a study of Ad26.COV2.S vaccination and SARS-CoV-2 variants. Study outcomes and limitations: There was reportedly substantial breadth in spike-specific CD8+ and CD4+ T cell responses after vaccination.

Material: peripheral blood, obtained after recovery from COVID-19. The chain couples TRBV6-2 or TRBV6-3 to TRBJ2-1; TRBD2 agrees at 11 bases. The sequence was collected from a human donor who had recovered from COVID-19. Here the CDR3 DNA reads TGTGCCAGCAGTCCCCATACTAGCGGGAGAGGGGATGAGCAGTTCTTC. Its protein is CASSPHTSGRGDEQFF.